Listed below are T cell receptor beta chains from one sample, sequenced in a study of blood T cell repertoires in COVID-19. The method was immunoSEQ multiplex PCR; TCRdb's version includes in-frame clones alone and lacks a portion of them. The sample has fewer than 300,000 clones, over 75% seen once. Sequenced input: PBMCs or T cells enriched from blood (not recorded which). These receptors were obtained from a man younger than 30 who had recovered from COVID-19. Both conserved end residues are part of each CDR3. The D gene is left open where the match is weak. Clone size, where shown, is once, few, many, or a class for clones that have expanded.

clone_size,j_call,d_call,v_call,cdr3_nt,cdr3_aa
.,TRBJ1-5,.,TRBV7-2,TGTGCCAGCAGCTACAGGGGCAATCAGCCCCAGCATTTT,CASSYRGNQPQHF
.,TRBJ1-1,.,TRBV4-1,TGCGCCAGCAGCCAAGATAAGGTCGGGGTTCGCACTGAAGCTTTCTTT,CASSQDKVGVRTEAFF
.,TRBJ1-3,.,TRBV4-2,TGTGCCAGCAGCCACCCCGGGTCCGGCGGCTCTGGAAACACCATATATTTT,CASSHPGSGGSGNTIYF
.,TRBJ2-7,TRBD1,TRBV30,TGTGCCTGGAGACCGGGACAGAACTACGAGCAGTACTTC,CAWRPGQNYEQYF
few,TRBJ2-5,TRBD2,TRBV11-3,TGTGCCAGCGGGAGGGACTTTAAAGAGACCCAGTACTTC,CASGRDFKETQYF
once,TRBJ2-7,TRBD1,TRBV6-4,TGTGCCAGCAGTGATATCAGGGGGAAGCAGTACTTC,CASSDIRGKQYF
few,TRBJ2-1,TRBD2,TRBV5-4,TGTGCCAGCAGCTCGAGGACTAGCAGTTACAATGAGCAGTTCTTC,CASSSRTSSYNEQFF
.,TRBJ1-4,.,TRBV10-3,TGTGCCTCCCGGGAACAGAGAAATGAAAAACTGTTTTTT,CASREQRNEKLFF
.,TRBJ1-1,.,TRBV5-1,TGCGCCAGCAGCCCCCGACAGGATGGGGGGAACACTGAAGCTTTCTTT,CASSPRQDGGNTEAFF
.,TRBJ1-5,TRBD1,TRBV30,TGTGCCTGGGGACAGGGGAGGGATCAGCCCCAGCATTTT,CAWGQGRDQPQHF
.,TRBJ2-3,TRBD2,TRBV19,TGTGCCAGTAGTATGGTAGCGGGAGATTTGAATACGCAGTATTTT,CASSMVAGDLNTQYF
.,TRBJ2-5,TRBD1,TRBV5-6,TGTGCCAGCAGCTTGGAGGCAGGGGGTAGCGAGACCCAGTACTTC,CASSLEAGGSETQYF
.,TRBJ1-3,.,TRBV9,TGTGCCAGCAGCGGCGGCTACTCTGGAAACACCATATATTTT,CASSGGYSGNTIYF
.,TRBJ1-3,TRBD1,TRBV6-5,TGTGCCAGCAGAGAGGGACAGTTGCGAAACACCATATATTTT,CASREGQLRNTIYF
once,TRBJ1-1,.,TRBV24-1,TGTGCCACTAGGACAGCTATGAACACTGAAGCTTTCTTT,CATRTAMNTEAFF
.,TRBJ1-4,.,TRBV2,TGTGCCAGCACCCTACAGGGTCAAAAACTGTTTTTT,CASTLQGQKLFF
.,TRBJ2-7,TRBD1,TRBV4-2,TGTGCCAGCAGCCAACCCCGGGACAGGGGGCGTGACGAGCAGTACTTC,CASSQPRDRGRDEQYF
.,TRBJ2-1,TRBD2,TRBV16,TGTGCCAGCAGCCAAACCGCCCGGGGAGGGAACCGTGAGCAGTTCTTC,CASSQTARGGNREQFF
.,TRBJ1-1,TRBD1,TRBV30,TGTGCCTGGTTCAGGGGGCGAATCACTGAAGCTTTCTTT,CAWFRGRITEAFF
.,TRBJ2-6,.,TRBV14,TGTGCCAGCAGCCAAATTGCAGGCCTCGGAGGGGCCAACGTCCTGACTTTC,CASSQIAGLGGANVLTF
.,TRBJ2-5,TRBD2,TRBV3-1/TRBV3-2,TGTGCCAGCAGCCAAGACCCTAGCGGGGGGTGGACCCAGTACTTC,CASSQDPSGGWTQYF
.,TRBJ2-7,.,TRBV18,TGTGCCAGCTCACGGGCAAGTGGAAACGAGCAGTACTTC,CASSRASGNEQYF
.,TRBJ1-1,TRBD1,TRBV7-9,TGTGCCAGCAGCCCCTTGGGACAGGGGAACACTGAAGCTTTCTTT,CASSPLGQGNTEAFF
.,TRBJ2-7,.,TRBV29-1,TGCAGCGTCGGCCAGGACAGAGCCTACGAGCAGTACTTC,CSVGQDRAYEQYF